The 32 T cell receptor beta chains in this list originate from one sample, sequenced in a study of cytomegalovirus exposure and HLA in healthy donors. Only in-frame clones appear in the TCRdb table, and some are missing; sequencing was by immunoSEQ multiplex PCR. The repertoire holds about 110,000 clones, with about 88% as singletons. Sequenced sample: PBMCs. The receptors shown here come from a woman younger than 35 in good health and CMV-seronegative.

The chain recombines TRBV5-1 with TRBJ1-1; 7 bases match TRBD1. CDR1 and CDR2 from the germline V gene are SGHRS and YFSETQ. J was trimmed by 0 bases and V by 7 bases; bases with no gene match: 6. This CDR3 comprises 14 residues. CDR3 sequence reads: CASGWDSMNTEAFF. The CDR3 DNA reads as TGCGCCAGCGGATGGGACAGCATGAACACTGAAGCTTTCTTT.

This clone was detected only once. The rearrangement uses TRBV27 and TRBJ1-2, with 9 bases aligning to TRBD1. V lost 5 bases and J lost 8; bases outside the gene matches: 3. The germline V gene encodes CDR1 MNHEY and CDR2 SMNVEV (reference sequence). This CDR3 has 12 residues. The DNA of the CDR3 is TGTGCCAGCAGTAGACAGGGGGACGGCTACACCTTC. Translated, it gives CASSRQGDGYTF.

The rearrangement uses TRBV30 and TRBJ2-1; TRBD1 agrees at 8 bases. This CDR3 is built from 15 residues. CDR1 and CDR2 from the germline V gene are GTSNPN and SVGIG (reference sequence). V gave up 4 bases and J gave up 4 bases; unmatched junction bases: 9. CDR3 sequence reads: CAWTIPGQGYNEQFF. The DNA of the CDR3 is TGTGCCTGGACCATCCCCGGACAGGGTTACAATGAGCAGTTCTTC.

This clone was seen only once. The V gene is TRBV6-4, the J gene TRBJ2-3; weak D call: TRBD1 (5 bases). Trimming left V 2 bases short and J 0 bases short, with 9 bases between. The V gene's germline CDR1 is MRHNA and CDR2 SNTAGT. This CDR3 has 15 residues. The CDR3 reads CASSDGASSTDTQYF. CDR3 DNA: TGTGCCAGCAGTGACGGGGCGTCTAGCACAGATACGCAGTATTTT.

This clone occurred once. This sequence joins TRBV19 and TRBJ1-2; tentative D call: TRBD1 (6 bases). The ends were cut back, 10 bases at V and 2 bases at J, with 20 bases in the middle. This CDR3 region has 15 residues. The V gene's germline CDR1 is LNHDA and CDR2 SQIVND (reference sequence). Here the CDR3 reads CATSFYGGQNYGYTF. CDR3 sequence (DNA): TGTGCCACGTCCTTCTACGGGGGGCAGAACTATGGCTACACCTTC. The whole variable domain, remainder taken from reference TRBV19 and TRBJ1-2, is DGGITQSPKYLFRKEGQNVTLSCEQNLNHDAMYWYRQDPGQGLRLIYYSQIVNDFQKGDIAEGYSVSREKKESFPLTVTSAQKNPTAFYLCATSFYGGQNYGYTFGSGTRLTVV.

This chain links TRBV5-4 with TRBJ2-3, with D unclear. The germline V and J ends were trimmed by 6 bases and 0 bases, with 11 bases remaining between them. Germline-derived CDR1 and CDR2 are SGHNT and YYREEE (reference sequence). The CDR3 runs to 14 residues. CDR3 amino acids: CASTPKESTDTQYF. The CDR3 DNA is TGTGCCAGCACACCAAAAGAGAGCACAGATACGCAGTATTTT.

The rearrangement joins TRBV4-3 to TRBJ1-6, with 8 bases aligning to TRBD1. Trimming took 4 bases from V and 7 from J; bases not matched to a gene: 6. This CDR3 comprises 15 residues. Germline V gene sequence: CDR1 LGHNA, CDR2 YSLEER. CDR3 sequence (DNA): TGCGCCAGCAGCCCGACAGGGGCGAGGAATTCACCCCTCCACTTT. This translates into CASSPTGARNSPLHF.

This clone is a singleton in its sample. This chain uses TRBV9 with TRBJ2-2, with D tentatively TRBD1 (5 bases). The CDR3 is 16 residues long. V gave up 5 bases and J gave up 1 base, with 15 bases separating them. Germline V CDR1 and CDR2: SGDLS, YYNGEE. In nucleotides, the CDR3 is TGTGCCAGCAGTGCACAGAAGGGGATGAACACCGGGGAGCTGTTTTTT. It codes for CASSAQKGMNTGELFF.

V is TRBV9 and J is TRBJ2-7, with 8 bases fitting TRBD1. Trimming took 3 bases from V and 7 from J; bases not matched to a gene: 6. Germline V gene sequence: CDR1 SGDLS, CDR2 YYNGEE. The CDR3 covers 13 residues. This CDR3 is CASSEDRDPEQYF. In DNA, the CDR3 is TGTGCCAGCAGCGAGGACAGGGACCCGGAGCAGTACTTC.

This chain joins TRBV19 and TRBJ2-3; TRBD2 aligns across 8 bases. The trim removed 1 base at V and 11 bases at J, leaving 14 bases unmatched. This CDR3 contains 16 residues. The germline gives CDR1 LNHDA, CDR2 SQIVND (reference sequence). DNA for the CDR3: TGTGCCAGTAGTATAGCGTACGGGGGGGGCCCGTCTGGGCAGTATTTT. This sequence encodes CASSIAYGGGPSGQYF.

The rearrangement uses TRBV28 and TRBJ2-2; D not resolved. V lost 3 bases, J lost 2 bases, and 10 bases lay in between. The length of the CDR3 is 15 residues. Germline V CDR1 and CDR2: MDHEN, SYDVKM. CDR3 sequence (DNA): TGTGCCAGCAGTTTCCTCGGGTCAAACACCGGGGAGCTGTTTTTT. Translated, it gives CASSFLGSNTGELFF.

V usage is TRBV5-1 and J usage is TRBJ2-5; 8 bases align to TRBD2. Unmatched junction bases numbered 10, after V lost 4 bases and J lost 5 bases. Germline V gene sequence: CDR1 SGHRS, CDR2 YFSETQ. The CDR3 spans 15 residues. The CDR3 sequence is CASSGGLVAGETQYF. The CDR3 DNA is TGCGCCAGCAGCGGGGGACTAGTGGCGGGTGAGACCCAGTACTTC.

The rearrangement joins TRBV28 to TRBJ2-5, with TRBD1 matching 9 bases. Trimming removed 5 bases from V and 9 bases from J; junction bases left unmatched: 16. Per the germline V gene, CDR1 is MDHEN and CDR2 is SYDVKM. This CDR3 contains 16 residues. The CDR3 nucleotides are TGTGCCAGCAGTACCCCGGGACAGGGAGCTTTTTGGGCCCAGTACTTC. Its protein product is CASSTPGQGAFWAQYF.

The CDR3 region is CASRNGNTIYF. The CDR3 region has the DNA TGTGCCAGCCGTAATGGAAACACCATATATTTT. The chain combines TRBV14 with TRBJ1-3; D is uncertain. V shed 8 bases and J shed 3 bases, with 5 bases lying between them. There are 11 residues in the CDR3. Looked up from germline, CDR1 is SGHDN and CDR2 is FVKESK.

The genes are TRBV7-2 and TRBJ1-5, with unresolved D. CDR1 and CDR2 (germline): SGHTA, FQGNSA. V lost 2 bases, J lost 1 base, and 9 bases lay in between. The CDR3 runs 15 residues. In nucleotides, the CDR3 is TGTGCCAGCAGCTTATCCGGAGGGAGCAATCAGCCCCAGCATTTT. This codes for CASSLSGGSNQPQHF.

The genes are TRBV10-3 and TRBJ2-5; D remains ambiguous. The length of the CDR3 is 14 residues. The ends were cut back, 0 bases at V and 5 bases at J, with 10 bases in the middle. Germline V gene lookup returns CDR1 ENHRY and CDR2 SYGVKD. The CDR3, as DNA: TGTGCCATCAGTGAGTCGCTAGGCAAGGAGACCCAGTACTTC. It codes for CAISESLGKETQYF.

The chain carries TRBV9 and TRBJ2-5; 14 nucleotides align to TRBD2. Per the germline V gene, CDR1 is SGDLS and CDR2 is YYNGEE. Trimming cost V 0 bases and J 5 bases; bases outside gene matches: 9. The CDR3 has 18 residues. The CDR3 DNA is TGTGCCAGCAGCGTAGATATGACTAGCGGGGGGGCAGCTGAGACCCAGTACTTC. Encoded protein: CASSVDMTSGGAAETQYF.

This chain connects TRBV27 to TRBJ1-1; 8 bases are shared with TRBD1. V gave up 3 bases and J gave up 4 bases; unmatched junction bases: 4. There are 14 residues in the CDR3. CDR1 and CDR2 from the germline V gene are MNHEY and SMNVEV (reference sequence). The CDR3 here is CASSFSTGGTEAFF. The DNA for the CDR3 is TGTGCCAGCAGTTTTTCCACAGGGGGCACTGAAGCTTTCTTT.

J is TRBJ2-1 and V is TRBV5-4, with 9 bases aligning to TRBD2. The CDR3 sequence is 16 residues long. Germline lookup yields CDR1 SGHNT and CDR2 YYREEE (reference sequence). V lost 3 bases and J lost 5; bases outside the gene matches: 9. In nucleotides, the CDR3 is TGTGCCAGCAGCTCGCAGCGGGGGGACGGTAACAATGAGCAGTTCTTC. It codes for CASSSQRGDGNNEQFF.

The chain carries TRBV11-1 and TRBJ2-1; D is unresolved. With 1 base removed from V and 8 bases from J, the gap between germline ends came to 9 bases. This CDR3 has 13 amino acids. Germline assignment: CDR1 SGHAT and CDR2 FQDESV (reference sequence). CDR3 coding DNA: TGTGCCAGCAGCTTAGGTCTGCCGGATGAGCAGTTCTTC. This gives the protein CASSLGLPDEQFF.

This clone was found once. This sequence joins TRBV7-3 and TRBJ2-1; D is perhaps TRBD1 (5 bases). Germline-derived CDR1 and CDR2 are SGHTA and FQGTGA. Trimming removed 5 bases at V and 4 bases at J, with 9 bases between. The CDR3 extends over 13 amino acids. Here the CDR3 DNA reads TGTGCCAGCAGCCTACAGGCTTACAATGAGCAGTTCTTC. Protein: CASSLQAYNEQFF. Variable domain in full (rest from reference TRBV7-3 and TRBJ2-1): GAGVSQTPSNKVTEKGKYVELRCDPISGHTALYWYRQSLGQGPEFLIYFQGTGAADDSGLPNDRFFAVRPEGSVSTLKIQRTERGDSAVYLCASSLQAYNEQFFGPGTRLTVL.

This chain links TRBV11-2 with TRBJ2-1, with TRBD1 matching over 7 bases. The germline V gene has CDR1 SGHAT and CDR2 FQNNGV. J lost 10 bases, V lost 3 bases, and 15 bases had no gene match. CDR3 length: 16 amino acids. CDR3 protein: CASSFLSGTVIQEQFF. CDR3 in DNA: TGTGCCAGCAGCTTTCTAAGTGGGACAGTGATACAGGAGCAGTTCTTC.

This chain links TRBV7-2 with TRBJ1-1; D unresolved. V was trimmed by 2 bases and J by 10 bases, leaving 17 bases between them. Germline lookup yields CDR1 SGHTA and CDR2 FQGNSA. This CDR3 contains 14 residues. DNA of the CDR3: TGTGCCAGCAGCTTAATGACCCCACTTGGAGTAGCTTTCTTT. This translates into CASSLMTPLGVAFF.

The chain employs TRBV27 and TRBJ2-7; 9 bases map to TRBD1. CDR3 length equals 13 residues. Germline V CDR1 and CDR2: MNHEY, SMNVEV (reference sequence). V gave up 4 bases and J gave up 5 bases; unmatched junction bases: 3. CDR3 residues: CASSSRTGDEQYF. Here the CDR3 DNA reads TGTGCCAGCAGTTCGCGGACAGGGGACGAGCAGTACTTC.

The chain employs TRBV7-8 and TRBJ1-6; D might be TRBD1 (5 bases). V lost 1 base, J lost 7 bases, and 8 bases lay in between. Germline V gene sequence: CDR1 SGHVS, CDR2 FQNEAQ. The CDR3 runs 14 residues. CDR3 sequence: CASSLVQGNSPLHF. Written as DNA, the CDR3 is TGTGCCAGCAGCTTAGTGCAGGGCAATTCACCCCTCCACTTT.

The chain carries TRBV27 and TRBJ2-1; TRBD2 aligns across 12 bases. The CDR3 is 15 amino acids. The trim removed 4 bases at V and 9 bases at J, leaving 7 bases unmatched. Germline CDR1 reads MNHEY; CDR2 reads SMNVEV (reference sequence). The DNA for the CDR3 is TGTGCCAGCAGTTACCCTAGCGGGGGGGCCCCTGAGCAGTTCTTC. Translated: CASSYPSGGAPEQFF.

The chain has TRBV2 and TRBJ2-7, with 7 bases that match TRBD1. The CDR3 spans 14 residues. The germline gives CDR1 SNHLY, CDR2 FYNNEI. J lost 3 bases, V lost 3 bases, and 5 bases had no gene match. The CDR3 sequence is CASSENRDSYEQYF. The CDR3 nucleotides read TGTGCCAGCAGTGAGAACCGGGACAGCTACGAGCAGTACTTC.

The chain carries TRBV6-5 and TRBJ2-7; 7 nucleotides align to TRBD1. This CDR3 is built from 15 residues. Trimming took 4 bases from V and 0 from J; bases not matched to a gene: 6. CDR1 MNHEY and CDR2 SVGAGI come from the germline V gene. The CDR3 nucleotides read TGTGCCAGCAGTTTACGACAGGGCAGCTCCTACGAGCAGTACTTC. It yields the protein CASSLRQGSSYEQYF.

This clone was detected only a few times. The V call is TRBV6-1, the J call TRBJ1-2; D ambiguous. This CDR3 has 12 amino acids. Germline V gene data show CDR1 as MNHNS and CDR2 as SASEGT. V gave up 7 bases and J gave up 1 base, with 7 bases separating them. The CDR3 nucleotides are TGTGCCAGCACCAGGAATAACTATGGCTACACCTTC. Its protein is CASTRNNYGYTF.

The V call is TRBV9, the J call TRBJ2-3, with D possibly TRBD2 on 6 matching bases. Trimming took 4 bases from V and 1 from J, leaving 13 bases between them. This CDR3 is built from 15 residues. Per germline, CDR1 SGDLS and CDR2 YYNGEE. The CDR3 loop is CASSLASAGTDTQYF. The CDR3 nucleotides are TGTGCCAGCAGCCTAGCTAGCGCTGGCACAGATACGCAGTATTTT.

This chain uses TRBV6-5 with TRBJ2-5, with D tentatively TRBD1 (6 bases). Germline CDR1 and CDR2: MNHEY and SVGAGI. The germline V and J ends were trimmed by 6 bases and 3 bases, with 11 bases remaining between them. The CDR3 runs to 13 residues. In nucleotides, the CDR3 is TGTGCCAGCAGGCTCACAGGGAAAGAGACCCAGTACTTC. Translation: CASRLTGKETQYF.

This chain connects TRBV6-4 to TRBJ2-1; D perhaps matches TRBD2 (6 bases). Germline CDR1 MRHNA, CDR2 SNTAGT. V was clipped by 2 bases and J by 8 bases, with 13 bases between them. The CDR3 runs to 14 residues. In DNA, the CDR3 is TGTGCCAGCAGTGACGGGGCGGGAAGCCATGAGCAGTTCTTC. It specifies CASSDGAGSHEQFF.